These T cell receptor beta chains were read from a single sample in a study of blood T cell repertoires in COVID-19. Using immunoSEQ multiplex PCR, the repertoire was profiled, and TCRdb retains in-frame clones only, with some absent. Of roughly 350,000 clones detected, 85% appear once; the ten largest clones hold more than 3%. Sequenced sample: peripheral blood. The receptors come from a woman under 30 with acute or convalescent COVID-19. CDR3s include the opening cysteine and the closing phenylalanine or tryptophan. D genes are given only for firm matches. Part of the rows lack a size; the others show once, few, many or a class for expanded clones.

D: TRBD2; size: -; J: TRBJ2-3; V: TRBV3-1/TRBV3-2; CDR3: CASSQDDGTSGRGSTDTQYF; DNA: TGTGCCAGCAGCCAAGATGACGGGACTAGCGGGAGGGGCAGCACAGATACGCAGTATTTT
D: TRBD2; size: once; J: TRBJ2-2; V: TRBV9; CDR3: CASSSGTSLDPGELFF; DNA: TGTGCCAGCAGCTCTGGGACTAGCCTGGACCCCGGGGAGCTGTTTTTT
D: -; size: -; J: TRBJ1-6; V: TRBV21-1; CDR3: CASSTRGPNSPLHF; DNA: TGTGCCAGCAGCACCCGGGGTCCCAATTCACCCCTCCACTTT
D: -; size: -; J: TRBJ2-1; V: TRBV27; CDR3: CASSLSSYNEQFF; DNA: TGTGCCAGCAGTTTGAGCTCCTACAATGAGCAGTTCTTC
D: -; size: -; J: TRBJ1-2; V: TRBV19; CDR3: CASSMAGYGYTF; DNA: TGTGCCAGTAGTATGGCGGGATATGGCTACACCTTC
D: TRBD2; size: -; J: TRBJ2-1; V: TRBV9; CDR3: CASSAPGLAGGYEQFF; DNA: TGTGCCAGCAGCGCCCCAGGACTAGCGGGAGGCTATGAGCAGTTCTTC
D: TRBD2; size: -; J: TRBJ2-5; V: TRBV5-4; CDR3: CASSPAGEGLRETQYF; DNA: TGTGCCAGCAGCCCCGCTGGGGAGGGCTTGCGGGAGACCCAGTACTTC
D: -; size: -; J: TRBJ2-7; V: TRBV6-5; CDR3: CASSYEGKFYEQYF; DNA: TGTGCCAGCAGTTACGAGGGTAAATTCTACGAGCAGTACTTC
D: TRBD1; size: -; J: TRBJ1-3; V: TRBV11-2; CDR3: CASSLDPSTPFRDRRNTIYF; DNA: TGTGCCAGCAGCTTAGATCCCTCGACACCTTTCCGGGACAGGCGGAACACCATATATTTT
D: -; size: -; J: TRBJ1-4; V: TRBV6-6; CDR3: CASSGGKVGEREKLFF; DNA: TGTGCCAGCAGTGGGGGGAAGGTAGGGGAAAGGGAAAAACTGTTTTTT
D: TRBD1; size: -; J: TRBJ1-2; V: TRBV7-2; CDR3: CASSNPGQGAYGYTF; DNA: TGTGCCAGCAGCAATCCGGGACAGGGGGCCTATGGCTACACCTTC
D: TRBD1; size: -; J: TRBJ2-7; V: TRBV5-5; CDR3: CASARQGLSEQYF; DNA: TGTGCCAGCGCTCGACAGGGGTTAAGCGAGCAGTACTTC
D: -; size: -; J: TRBJ1-4; V: TRBV21-1; CDR3: CASSKVPGNGEKLFF; DNA: TGTGCCAGCAGCAAAGTTCCGGGAAACGGTGAAAAACTGTTTTTT
D: -; size: -; J: TRBJ2-3; V: TRBV27; CDR3: CASSLFGRERSDTQYF; DNA: TGTGCCAGCAGTTTATTTGGCAGGGAAAGATCAGATACGCAGTATTTT
D: TRBD1; size: -; J: TRBJ1-2; V: TRBV3-1/TRBV3-2; CDR3: CASSQDTGTGGTSYGYTF; DNA: TGTGCCAGCAGCCAAGACACCGGGACAGGGGGAACTAGCTATGGCTACACCTTC
D: -; size: once; J: TRBJ2-7; V: TRBV11-2; CDR3: CASSLMQSAYEQYF; DNA: TGTGCCAGCAGCTTAATGCAGTCTGCCTACGAGCAGTACTTC
D: TRBD1; size: -; J: TRBJ1-4; V: TRBV7-8; CDR3: CASSLSGQGAANEKLFF; DNA: TGTGCCAGCAGCTTATCGGGACAGGGGGCGGCTAATGAAAAACTGTTTTTT
D: -; size: few; J: TRBJ1-4; V: TRBV30; CDR3: CAWSRGGAGGKLFF; DNA: TGTGCCTGGAGTAGGGGGGGCGCAGGTGGAAAACTGTTTTTT
D: -; size: -; J: TRBJ1-6; V: TRBV19; CDR3: CASSRTGNSPLHF; DNA: TGTGCCAGTAGTAGAACAGGCAATTCACCCCTCCACTTT
D: -; size: -; J: TRBJ2-1; V: TRBV19; CDR3: CASSISLANEQFF; DNA: TGTGCCAGTAGTATCTCCCTAGCGAATGAGCAGTTCTTC
D: -; size: -; J: TRBJ2-1; V: TRBV9; CDR3: CASSATGPSEQFF; DNA: TGTGCCAGCAGCGCTACAGGGCCCAGTGAGCAGTTCTTC
D: -; size: -; J: TRBJ2-7; V: TRBV5-6; CDR3: CASSLAAGSYEQYF; DNA: TGTGCCAGCAGCTTGGCCGCCGGGTCCTACGAGCAGTACTTC